The rows below give T cell receptor beta chains drawn from one sample of a study of CD4 and CD8 cells across lung adenocarcinoma regions. TCRdb reprocessed the PCR reads with MiXCR, giving one entry per CDR3 protein. The sample lists about 3,400 distinct CDR3 sequences; 50% to 70% were seen once. The sequenced sample was CD8+ T cells from the margin of a lung tumor. These receptor sequences come from a female donor with lung adenocarcinoma. The CD4 and CD8 labels of this study may be unreliable. The CDR3 runs from the conserved cysteine through the conserved F or W. The D gene is left open where the match is weak. Only some rows state a clone size, as once, few, many or a class for expanded clones.

cdr3_nt cdr3_aa j_call clone_size d_call v_call
TGTGCCAGCAGCTTGGATAGGCGGGAGAGGGGTACGCAGTATTTT CASSLDRRERGTQYF TRBJ2-3 NA TRBD2 TRBV7-2
TGCGCCAGCAGTGCAGGGGATGGTGGCAATCAGCCCCAGCATTTT CASSAGDGGNQPQHF TRBJ1-5 large NA TRBV10-1
TGTGCCAGCAGCTTAATCCTGGGGACTAGCAGTGAGCAGTTCTTC CASSLILGTSSEQFF TRBJ2-1 NA TRBD2 TRBV7-2
TGTGCCAGCAGTTACAGAAGGGATAGCGGGGCCTACGAGCAGTACTTC CASSYRRDSGAYEQYF TRBJ2-7 NA TRBD2 TRBV6-5
TGTGCCAGCAGCCGGGGAGTCGGAGGTGAGCAGTTCTTC CASSRGVGGEQFF TRBJ2-1 NA NA TRBV14
TGTGCCAGCAGCTTTTACAGCAGGGAAAAACTGTTTTTT CASSFYSREKLFF TRBJ1-4 NA NA TRBV7-2
TGCGCCAGCCAAGGACTAGCTTCCCACGAGCAGTACTTC CASQGLASHEQYF TRBJ2-7 NA TRBD2 TRBV10-2
TGTGCCAGCAGTTACGCCGGGACTGGGACCGGCGAGCAGTACTTC CASSYAGTGTGEQYF TRBJ2-7 NA NA TRBV6-5
TGTGCCAGCAGCTTAACCCAAGAGACCCAGTACTTC CASSLTQETQYF TRBJ2-5 NA NA TRBV11-2
TGTGCCAGCAGTCCCGGGACAGGGGGCTGGGAGACCCAGTACTTC CASSPGTGGWETQYF TRBJ2-5 NA TRBD1 TRBV12-3/TRBV12-4
TGTGCCAGCAGCCCGGGGCTGGGAGACACAGATACGCAGTATTTT CASSPGLGDTDTQYF TRBJ2-3 NA NA TRBV7-2
TGTGCGGGGCGTGGGGGCGGTGACACAGATACGCAGTATTTT CAGRGGGDTDTQYF TRBJ2-3 NA NA TRBV28
TGTGCCAGCAGACGACAGGTTTTAGGACCCAATGAGCAGTTCTTC CASRRQVLGPNEQFF TRBJ2-1 few NA TRBV6-1
TGTGCCAGCAGACCGGGACTAGCGGGGAGAGAGACCCAGTACTTC CASRPGLAGRETQYF TRBJ2-5 few TRBD2 TRBV12-3/TRBV12-4
TGTGCCAGCAGCCGAGACAGGGTGAACACTGAAGCTTTCTTT CASSRDRVNTEAFF TRBJ1-1 NA TRBD1 TRBV6-1
TGTGCCAGCAGTTACTCTCTCCACTTAAGCACAGATACGCAGTATTTT CASSYSLHLSTDTQYF TRBJ2-3 NA NA TRBV6-5
TGTGCCAGCAGTGAAGGGACCGGGACAGCAAGGAACACCGGGGAGCTGTTTTTT CASSEGTGTARNTGELFF TRBJ2-2 once TRBD1 TRBV6-1